These T cell receptor beta chains were read from a single sample in a study of T cell clonotyping in hematopoietic cell transplantation. The repertoire was sequenced with immunoSEQ multiplex PCR; TCRdb's copy has only in-frame clones and lacks some. This table has over 7,000 clones, roughly 79% appearing once. Sequencing was performed on peripheral blood mononuclear cells, taken 180 days after allogeneic stem cell transplant. These receptors originate from a female patient between 50 and 59 years old who had an allogeneic stem cell transplant from an unrelated donor, so the T cells may come from the graft donor. Some clones in this sample may be carry-over from other donors' samples. CDR3s include the opening cysteine and the closing phenylalanine or tryptophan. Each record gives: J gene, D gene, clone size, V gene, CDR3 protein, CDR3 DNA. A D gene is named only where the DNA matches it firmly. A row's size may be missing; if present it is once, few, many or a size class.

j_gene: TRBJ2-5; d_gene: -; abundance: -; v_gene: TRBV27; CDR3aa: CASSLSWEAGPQETQYF; CDR3nt: TGTGCCAGCAGTTTATCGTGGGAGGCAGGGCCCCAAGAGACCCAGTACTTC
j_gene: TRBJ1-2; d_gene: TRBD1; abundance: once; v_gene: TRBV28; CDR3aa: CASSSTGGGYTF; CDR3nt: TGTGCCAGCAGTTCAACAGGGGGTGGCTACACCTTC
j_gene: TRBJ1-2; d_gene: TRBD1; abundance: -; v_gene: TRBV9; CDR3aa: CASSVATGTVGYTF; CDR3nt: TGTGCCAGCAGCGTAGCGACAGGGACCGTAGGCTACACCTTC
j_gene: TRBJ1-5; d_gene: -; abundance: -; v_gene: TRBV5-1; CDR3aa: CASSLGDLPGQPQHF; CDR3nt: TGCGCCAGCAGCTTGGGGGACCTTCCGGGGCAGCCCCAGCATTTT
j_gene: TRBJ2-5; d_gene: TRBD2; abundance: -; v_gene: TRBV7-9; CDR3aa: CASSYGLAGGQETQYF; CDR3nt: TGTGCCAGCAGCTACGGACTAGCGGGAGGACAAGAGACCCAGTACTTC
j_gene: TRBJ2-1; d_gene: TRBD1; abundance: -; v_gene: TRBV7-2; CDR3aa: CASSPYRDRGHNEQFF; CDR3nt: TGTGCCAGCAGTCCATACCGGGACAGGGGACACAATGAGCAGTTCTTC
j_gene: TRBJ1-4; d_gene: TRBD1; abundance: once; v_gene: TRBV2; CDR3aa: CASSLGQGGWEKLFF; CDR3nt: TGTGCCAGCAGTTTGGGACAGGGAGGATGGGAAAAACTGTTTTTT
j_gene: TRBJ2-1; d_gene: -; abundance: once; v_gene: TRBV27; CDR3aa: CASSIGVPNEQFF; CDR3nt: TGTGCCAGCAGTATAGGGGTTCCCAATGAGCAGTTCTTC
j_gene: TRBJ1-1; d_gene: -; abundance: -; v_gene: TRBV2; CDR3aa: CASSRLGLNTEAFF; CDR3nt: TGTGCCAGCAGTCGCCTCGGGTTGAACACTGAAGCTTTCTTT
j_gene: TRBJ1-2; d_gene: -; abundance: -; v_gene: TRBV28; CDR3aa: CASSLQGIFEGGYTF; CDR3nt: TGTGCCAGCAGTTTACAGGGGATTTTTGAAGGAGGCTACACCTTC
j_gene: TRBJ1-1; d_gene: -; abundance: -; v_gene: TRBV19; CDR3aa: CASSSLPDGLKNTEAFF; CDR3nt: TGTGCCAGTAGTAGCCTCCCCGACGGCCTGAAGAACACTGAAGCTTTCTTT
j_gene: TRBJ1-1; d_gene: TRBD1; abundance: once; v_gene: TRBV5-8; CDR3aa: CASSWGQLNTEAFF; CDR3nt: TGTGCCAGCAGCTGGGGACAGTTGAACACTGAAGCTTTCTTT
j_gene: TRBJ1-1; d_gene: -; abundance: once; v_gene: TRBV4-3; CDR3aa: CASSLQSGGSGTEAFF; CDR3nt: TGCGCCAGCAGCCTCCAGTCCGGGGGATCCGGCACTGAAGCTTTCTTT
j_gene: TRBJ2-2; d_gene: -; abundance: -; v_gene: TRBV4-3; CDR3aa: CASSQDFEGSNTGELFF; CDR3nt: TGCGCCAGCAGCCAAGATTTCGAGGGATCGAACACCGGGGAGCTGTTTTTT
j_gene: TRBJ1-3; d_gene: -; abundance: -; v_gene: TRBV18; CDR3aa: CASSPEAAGAYGNTIYF; CDR3nt: TGTGCCAGCTCACCGGAGGCGGCAGGGGCCTACGGAAACACCATATATTTT
j_gene: TRBJ2-6; d_gene: TRBD1; abundance: -; v_gene: TRBV30; CDR3aa: CAWTGQGSSGANVLTF; CDR3nt: TGTGCCTGGACGGGACAGGGGAGCTCTGGGGCCAACGTCCTGACTTTC
j_gene: TRBJ1-5; d_gene: -; abundance: few; v_gene: TRBV5-1; CDR3aa: CASSLGTPNQPQHF; CDR3nt: TGCGCCAGCAGCTTAGGGACACCTAATCAGCCCCAGCATTTT
j_gene: TRBJ1-3; d_gene: -; abundance: -; v_gene: TRBV9; CDR3aa: CASSSQGGLSGNTIYF; CDR3nt: TGTGCCAGCAGCTCCCAGGGTGGCCTCTCTGGAAACACCATATATTTT
j_gene: TRBJ2-2; d_gene: TRBD2; abundance: once; v_gene: TRBV7-6; CDR3aa: CASSTRDTSGGENTGELFF; CDR3nt: TGTGCCAGCAGCACCCGAGATACTAGCGGGGGGGAGAACACCGGGGAGCTGTTTTTT
j_gene: TRBJ2-7; d_gene: TRBD2; abundance: -; v_gene: TRBV7-2; CDR3aa: CASSQGLAGAYEQYF; CDR3nt: TGTGCCAGCAGCCAGGGACTAGCGGGAGCCTACGAGCAGTACTTC
j_gene: TRBJ2-2; d_gene: -; abundance: -; v_gene: TRBV19; CDR3aa: CASSRRARGTGELFF; CDR3nt: TGTGCCAGTAGTAGGCGGGCGCGGGGTACCGGGGAGCTGTTTTTT
j_gene: TRBJ1-2; d_gene: -; abundance: -; v_gene: TRBV5-1; CDR3aa: CASSLGRVYGYTF; CDR3nt: TGCGCCAGCAGCTTGGGCAGGGTATACGGCTACACCTTC
j_gene: TRBJ2-3; d_gene: TRBD2; abundance: -; v_gene: TRBV30; CDR3aa: CAWSGLAGAIETDTQYF; CDR3nt: TGTGCCTGGAGTGGACTAGCGGGAGCTATTGAGACAGATACGCAGTATTTT
j_gene: TRBJ1-1; d_gene: -; abundance: -; v_gene: TRBV14; CDR3aa: CASSQVGGGWTEAFF; CDR3nt: TGTGCCAGCAGCCAAGTGGGGGGGGGTTGGACTGAAGCTTTCTTT
j_gene: TRBJ1-2; d_gene: -; abundance: -; v_gene: TRBV30; CDR3aa: CAWLIPSYGYTF; CDR3nt: TGTGCCTGGTTGATTCCTAGCTATGGCTACACCTTC
j_gene: TRBJ2-1; d_gene: TRBD2; abundance: -; v_gene: TRBV6-1; CDR3aa: CASSEQAGGPYNEQFF; CDR3nt: TGTGCCAGCAGTGAACAAGCGGGGGGCCCCTACAATGAGCAGTTCTTC
j_gene: TRBJ2-1; d_gene: TRBD1; abundance: -; v_gene: TRBV5-1; CDR3aa: CASSFGQGNNEQFF; CDR3nt: TGCGCCAGCAGCTTTGGACAGGGGAACAATGAGCAGTTCTTC
j_gene: TRBJ2-5; d_gene: -; abundance: -; v_gene: TRBV9; CDR3aa: CASSSGSQETQYF; CDR3nt: TGTGCCAGCAGCTCGGGGAGTCAAGAGACCCAGTACTTC
j_gene: TRBJ2-2; d_gene: TRBD1; abundance: large; v_gene: TRBV10-2; CDR3aa: CASSITGQGTGELFF; CDR3nt: TGCGCCAGCAGTATCACGGGACAGGGCACCGGGGAGCTGTTTTTT
j_gene: TRBJ1-6; d_gene: -; abundance: -; v_gene: TRBV2; CDR3aa: CASRGRYNSPLHF; CDR3nt: TGTGCCAGCAGGGGACGGTATAATTCACCCCTCCACTTT
j_gene: TRBJ1-1; d_gene: -; abundance: -; v_gene: TRBV6-5; CDR3aa: CASSVTGTQNTEAFF; CDR3nt: TGTGCCAGCAGTGTTACCGGGACTCAGAACACTGAAGCTTTCTTT
j_gene: TRBJ2-1; d_gene: TRBD2; abundance: -; v_gene: TRBV4-2; CDR3aa: CASSQDPAGDGNEQFF; CDR3nt: TGTGCCAGCAGCCAAGATCCCGCGGGAGACGGCAATGAGCAGTTCTTC
j_gene: TRBJ1-3; d_gene: -; abundance: few; v_gene: TRBV19; CDR3aa: CASRPQGPSGNTIYF; CDR3nt: TGTGCCAGTAGACCCCAGGGGCCCTCTGGAAACACCATATATTTT
j_gene: TRBJ2-7; d_gene: TRBD1; abundance: once; v_gene: TRBV28; CDR3aa: CASSLQGAGTYEQYF; CDR3nt: TGTGCCAGCAGTTTACAGGGGGCCGGAACCTACGAGCAGTACTTC
j_gene: TRBJ1-2; d_gene: TRBD1; abundance: -; v_gene: TRBV30; CDR3aa: CAWSPGQGLYGYTF; CDR3nt: TGTGCCTGGTCTCCGGGACAGGGCCTTTATGGCTACACCTTC
j_gene: TRBJ2-1; d_gene: -; abundance: -; v_gene: TRBV6-4; CDR3aa: CASSDSGGAYNEQFF; CDR3nt: TGTGCCAGCAGTGACTCGGGGGGAGCGTACAATGAGCAGTTCTTC
j_gene: TRBJ2-7; d_gene: -; abundance: -; v_gene: TRBV27; CDR3aa: CARDRDASDEQYF; CDR3nt: TGTGCCAGAGACCGGGACGCCAGCGACGAGCAGTACTTC
j_gene: TRBJ2-3; d_gene: -; abundance: -; v_gene: TRBV5-1; CDR3aa: CASSLARGRGAMPNTDTQYF; CDR3nt: TGCGCCAGCAGCTTGGCCCGGGGTCGGGGCGCCATGCCAAACACAGATACGCAGTATTTT
j_gene: TRBJ1-4; d_gene: TRBD1; abundance: -; v_gene: TRBV5-1; CDR3aa: CASSPGQGDEKLFF; CDR3nt: TGCGCCAGCAGCCCAGGACAGGGGGATGAAAAACTGTTTTTT
j_gene: TRBJ1-1; d_gene: -; abundance: -; v_gene: TRBV14; CDR3aa: CASSQDRNTEAFF; CDR3nt: TGTGCCAGCAGCCAAGATCGGAACACTGAAGCTTTCTTT
j_gene: TRBJ2-3; d_gene: -; abundance: once; v_gene: TRBV9; CDR3aa: CASSVARTDTQYF; CDR3nt: TGTGCCAGCAGCGTAGCTCGGACAGATACGCAGTATTTT
j_gene: TRBJ1-2; d_gene: TRBD1; abundance: -; v_gene: TRBV10-1; CDR3aa: CASSEDRDGGYTF; CDR3nt: TGCGCCAGCAGTGAAGACAGGGATGGTGGCTACACCTTC
j_gene: TRBJ2-3; d_gene: TRBD2; abundance: -; v_gene: TRBV30; CDR3aa: CAWSKLAGSTDTQYF; CDR3nt: TGTGCCTGGAGCAAACTAGCGGGCAGCACAGATACGCAGTATTTT
j_gene: TRBJ1-2; d_gene: TRBD1; abundance: few; v_gene: TRBV10-3; CDR3aa: CAISESDRVDYGYTF; CDR3nt: TGTGCCATCAGTGAGTCCGACAGGGTGGACTATGGCTACACCTTC
j_gene: TRBJ2-7; d_gene: TRBD2; abundance: -; v_gene: TRBV7-2; CDR3aa: CASSLAGLAGGPSWMYKYF; CDR3nt: TGTGCCAGCAGCTTAGCGGGACTAGCGGGAGGGCCAAGTTGGATGTATAAGTACTTC
j_gene: TRBJ1-1; d_gene: -; abundance: -; v_gene: TRBV2; CDR3aa: CASSLGGEAFF; CDR3nt: TGTGCCAGCAGCTTAGGGGGGGAGGCTTTCTTT
j_gene: TRBJ1-5; d_gene: TRBD1; abundance: -; v_gene: TRBV6-6; CDR3aa: CASRGTGFGNQPQHF; CDR3nt: TGTGCCAGCAGAGGGACAGGGTTCGGCAATCAGCCCCAGCATTTT
j_gene: TRBJ2-7; d_gene: TRBD1; abundance: once; v_gene: TRBV29-1; CDR3aa: CSVIVVGQGTGQYF; CDR3nt: TGCAGCGTTATCGTTGTGGGACAGGGAACGGGGCAGTACTTC
j_gene: TRBJ1-4; d_gene: -; abundance: medium-sized; v_gene: TRBV10-3; CDR3aa: CAISETQRATNEKLFF; CDR3nt: TGTGCCATCAGTGAAACGCAGCGAGCAACTAATGAAAAACTGTTTTTT
j_gene: TRBJ1-2; d_gene: TRBD1; abundance: -; v_gene: TRBV2; CDR3aa: CASGTGQGGGYTF; CDR3nt: TGTGCCAGCGGGACCGGACAGGGAGGCGGCTACACCTTC
j_gene: TRBJ1-3; d_gene: -; abundance: -; v_gene: TRBV30; CDR3aa: CAWSVLRPGNTIYF; CDR3nt: TGTGCCTGGAGTGTACTGAGACCTGGAAACACCATATATTTT
j_gene: TRBJ1-2; d_gene: -; abundance: few; v_gene: TRBV6-5; CDR3aa: CASSYLMGSNGYTF; CDR3nt: TGTGCCAGCAGTTACTTGATGGGTAGTAATGGCTACACCTTC
j_gene: TRBJ2-2; d_gene: -; abundance: -; v_gene: TRBV5-1; CDR3aa: CASSLTQGLNTGELFF; CDR3nt: TGCGCCAGCAGCTTAACCCAGGGGCTGAACACCGGGGAGCTGTTTTTT
j_gene: TRBJ2-7; d_gene: -; abundance: -; v_gene: TRBV19; CDR3aa: CASNVGGATEQYF; CDR3nt: TGTGCCAGTAACGTGGGAGGAGCTACGGAGCAGTACTTC
j_gene: TRBJ1-1; d_gene: -; abundance: -; v_gene: TRBV19; CDR3aa: CASSIVLGATEAFF; CDR3nt: TGTGCCAGTAGTATAGTCCTGGGGGCTACTGAAGCTTTCTTT